The source of this T cell receptor beta chain is a study of blood T cells in healthy people across ages. For the study at large: About one barcoded beta molecule per two T cells was captured by template switching. Findings of the study overall: While age rose, TCR beta diversity per million T cells dropped in a roughly linear way.

In germline, CDR1 is SGHRS, CDR2 YFSETQ. This CDR3 region has 15 residues. Trimming removed 0 bases at V and 12 bases at J, with 21 bases between. On this clonotype itself: The antigen is undetermined.

Combining a sample-barcoded 5' primer with a J-beta primer mix, a second PCR ran for 7 to 11 cycles. Via MiXCR, TCRdb re-called the 5' RACE reads, giving one row per CDR3 protein. The sample holds about 1.8 million distinct CDR3 sequences, about 49% seen once. The gene calls are TRBV5-1 and TRBJ1-2; a possible D gene is TRBD1 (6 bases). The TCR sequence derives from a woman between 35 and 50 years old in good health. Sequencing used blood. The CDR3 nucleotides read TGCGCCAGCAGCTTGGGGGACACCACCACAGGGCGCGACACCTTC. It yields the protein CASSLGDTTTGRDTF.